The present TCR beta chain was sequenced within a study of blood T cell repertoires in COVID-19. Study background: Italy, Spain and the United States were the sources of the convalescent and acute COVID-19 samples. The analysed material was cDNA or gDNA that came from T cells, B-cell-depleted T cells, or PBMCs.

In the study's own analysis: By means of reference gene primer amplification, nucleated cell counts were estimated. Sequencing used immunoSEQ multiplex PCR; TCRdb keeps in-frame clones, though not all of them. That table furnishes V, J and clone size, whereas the DNA furnished D and trimming. Found here are 450,000 or so clones, 90% of them singletons; the top ten hold about 0.6%. In Cohort 3, a recovered donor had either two negative PCRs, clearance, or symptom resolution. The germline CDR1 and CDR2 sequences are MNHEY and SVGAGI. The CDR3 has 14 amino acids. With 0 bases removed from V and 5 bases from J, the gap between germline ends came to 10 bases.

The chain links TRBV6-5 to TRBJ1-2; D might be TRBD1 (6 bases). The sequenced sample consisted of PBMCs or T cells enriched from blood (not recorded which). This TCR was sampled from a man in his late teens or twenties who had recovered from COVID-19. The CDR3 loop reads CASSYSSQGYGYTF. CDR3 nucleotides: TGTGCCAGCAGTTACTCGAGCCAGGGGTATGGCTACACCTTC.